A single sample gave rise to the 18 T cell receptor beta chains below, sequenced in a study of cytotoxic CD8 clonotypes in ibrutinib-treated CLL. Generated by immunoSEQ multiplex PCR, the TCRdb table keeps only in-frame clones and is missing some. In the table there are about 140,000 clones, over 75% of which are singletons. Sequenced material: PBMCs, taken after 36 months of ibrutinib treatment. The source is a human donor with chronic lymphocytic leukemia.

V is TRBV28 and J is TRBJ2-1; D is tentatively TRBD1 or TRBD2 (6 bases each). Germline V gives CDR1 MDHEN, CDR2 SYDVKM. V lost 5 bases and J lost 0, with 14 bases in between. The CDR3 has 16 residues. CDR3: CASSLEGDFSYNEQFF. In nucleotides, the CDR3 is TGTGCCAGCAGTCTCGAGGGGGACTTCTCCTACAATGAGCAGTTCTTC.

CDR3 DNA: TGTGCCAGCGAATTTGGACAGGGTAACGAGCAGTACTTC. The encoded protein is CASEFGQGNEQYF. This sequence joins TRBV6-1 and TRBJ2-7; 8 nucleotides line up with TRBD1. The CDR3 sequence is 13 residues long. With 8 bases clipped from V and 5 bases from J, the junction kept 8 bases outside the gene matches. Germline-derived CDR1 and CDR2 are MNHNS and SASEGT.

The chain recombines TRBV15 with TRBJ2-3; D could derive from TRBD1 or TRBD2 (6 bases each). Between the trimmed V and J ends, which lost 2 bases and 0 bases, there was a span of 18 bases. The CDR3 loop spans 18 amino acids. Germline V gene data show CDR1 as LNHNV and CDR2 as YYDKDF (reference sequence). CDR3 DNA sequence: TGTGCCACCAGCAGACTGGGGGGCACAGGGTCTAGCACAGATACGCAGTATTTT. Its protein is CATSRLGGTGSSTDTQYF.

The chain combines TRBV28 with TRBJ2-5; no clear D. With 3 bases removed from V and 4 bases from J, the gap between germline ends came to 3 bases. CDR1 and CDR2 (germline): MDHEN, SYDVKM. The CDR3 sequence is 11 residues long. The CDR3 sequence: CASSFLETQYF. CDR3 DNA: TGTGCCAGCAGTTTCTTAGAGACCCAGTACTTC.

The chain employs TRBV6-1 and TRBJ2-1; D gene uncertain. The CDR3 has 12 residues. Between the trimmed V and J ends, which lost 6 bases and 4 bases, there was a span of 7 bases. Per germline, CDR1 MNHNS and CDR2 SASEGT. This CDR3 is CASSPPYNEQFF. The CDR3 DNA follows: TGTGCCAGCAGCCCTCCTTACAATGAGCAGTTCTTC.

As DNA, the CDR3 is TGTGCCAGCAGCCCAAGGAGGGGGACAGGGGACACAGATACGCAGTATTTT. This sequence encodes CASSPRRGTGDTDTQYF. The chain couples TRBV11-3 to TRBJ2-3; 10 bases fit TRBD1. The germline CDR1 and CDR2 sequences are SGHNT and YENEEA. The V and J ends lost 5 bases and 2 bases, in that order; junction bases with no gene match: 10. This CDR3 spans 17 amino acids.

This clone occurred a few times. The chain employs TRBV29-1 and TRBJ2-4, with 12 bases identical to TRBD1. The CDR3 has 12 residues. Losses at the gene ends were 4 bases for V and 13 bases for J; bases not matched to a gene: 5. CDR1 and CDR2 from the germline V gene are SQVTM and ANQGSEA. The CDR3 is CSVGSGQGAQYF. The CDR3 DNA follows: TGCAGCGTTGGCTCGGGACAGGGGGCACAGTACTTC.

In this sample, this clone turned up once. The chain carries TRBV10-3 and TRBJ2-1, with 8 positions matching TRBD2. From germline, CDR1 is ENHRY and CDR2 SYGVKD. The trim removed 7 bases at V and 9 bases at J, leaving 11 bases unmatched. The CDR3 is made up of 14 amino acids. DNA for the CDR3: TGTGCCATCACTAACAAAGCGGGAGCGGCTGAGCAGTTCTTC. It translates to CAITNKAGAAEQFF.

This clone came up a few times. The genes are TRBV2 and TRBJ1-5; TRBD1 matches 10 bases. The CDR3 consists of 15 residues. Looked up from germline, CDR1 is SNHLY and CDR2 is FYNNEI. J lost 2 bases, V lost 4 bases, and 2 bases had no gene match. The CDR3 sequence: CASSGDRGGNQPQHF. The DNA of the CDR3 is TGTGCCAGCAGTGGGGACAGGGGTGGCAATCAGCCCCAGCATTTT.

The chain carries TRBV27 and TRBJ1-5; D perhaps matches TRBD1 (5 bases). The CDR3 is 13 amino acids. Germline-derived CDR1 and CDR2 are MNHEY and SMNVEV (reference sequence). The ends were cut back, 5 bases at V and 10 bases at J, with 15 bases in the middle. As DNA, the CDR3 is TGTGCCAGCAGTGTGGGACCGACGTCTCCCCAGCATTTT. As protein: CASSVGPTSPQHF.

The rearrangement uses TRBV18 and TRBJ2-2; 9 nucleotides line up with TRBD1. V lost 5 bases and J lost 13; bases outside the gene matches: 5. CDR3 length equals 12 residues. Germline CDR1 and CDR2: KGHSH and LQKENI. CDR3 residues: CASSGDRDVLFF. In DNA, the CDR3 is TGTGCCAGCTCAGGGGACAGGGATGTGCTGTTTTTT.

This clone was seen only a few times. This chain uses TRBV11-2 with TRBJ2-1; 9 nucleotides match TRBD2. CDR3 size: 15 residues. The germline V gene has CDR1 SGHAT and CDR2 FQNNGV. After removal of 3 bases from V and 6 bases from J, the junction contained 6 bases not matched to a gene. This CDR3 is CASSFGGRAGNEQFF. The CDR3 coding sequence is TGTGCCAGCAGCTTTGGCGGGAGGGCGGGCAATGAGCAGTTCTTC.

This clone was found a few times. The V and J genes are TRBV25-1 and TRBJ1-5; TRBD1 might be the D (5 bases). Germline assignment: CDR1 MGHDK and CDR2 SYGVNS. This CDR3 spans 13 amino acids. Trimming removed 8 bases at V and 0 bases at J, with 8 bases between. As DNA, the CDR3 is TGTGCCAGCGGGGGGGTTAGCAATCAGCCCCAGCATTTT. Its protein is CASGGVSNQPQHF.

This chain joins TRBV6-5 and TRBJ2-7; maybe TRBD1 (6 bases). The CDR3 covers 15 residues. Germline V gene data show CDR1 as MNHEY and CDR2 as SVGAGI. Deletions cut 5 bases from V and 2 bases from J, with 16 bases between. Here the CDR3 reads CASSRRGSGTYEQYF. The CDR3 region has the DNA TGTGCCAGCAGTCGCAGGGGAAGTGGGACCTACGAGCAGTACTTC.

V usage is TRBV7-3 and J usage is TRBJ1-1, with D unresolved. Germline CDR1 and CDR2: SGHTA and FQGTGA. V was clipped by 1 base and J by 4 bases, with 7 bases between them. The CDR3 has 13 amino acids. CDR3 region: CASSLNALTEAFF. In nucleotides, the CDR3 is TGTGCCAGCAGCTTAAATGCCCTCACTGAAGCTTTCTTT.

The V and J genes are TRBV15 and TRBJ1-2; no clear D gene. This CDR3 spans 13 amino acids. Germline-derived CDR1 and CDR2 are LNHNV and YYDKDF (reference sequence). V shed 8 bases and J shed 4 bases, with 14 bases lying between them. The CDR3: CATRLRDGYGYTF. The CDR3 DNA sequence: TGTGCCACCCGACTCCGGGATGGCTATGGCTACACCTTC.

This rearrangement joins TRBV7-9 to TRBJ2-6; maybe TRBD1 (6 bases). The CDR3 consists of 16 residues. The germline CDR1 and CDR2 sequences are SEHNR and FQNEAQ (reference sequence). V was pared by 5 bases and J by 1 base, with 12 bases between. CDR3 residues: CASSVTRGSGANVLTF. CDR3 bases: TGTGCCAGCAGCGTCACCAGGGGATCTGGGGCCAACGTCCTGACTTTC.

The V gene is TRBV10-3, the J gene TRBJ2-4; 13 nucleotides align to TRBD2. CDR1 is ENHRY, CDR2 SYGVKD, per germline. The V gene end was trimmed by 6 bases and the J gene end by 8 bases; junction bases not matched to a gene: 1. The CDR3 is 13 residues long. CDR3 protein: CAIRGLAGDIQYF. CDR3 coding DNA: TGTGCCATCAGAGGACTAGCGGGAGACATTCAGTACTTC.